A single sample gave rise to the 4 T cell receptor beta chains below, sequenced in a study of shared clonotypes between healthy human individuals. Terminally differentiated effector memory CD45RA+ cells were excluded by CCR7 positive selection of CD45RO-negative cells. Clones were read by immunoSEQ multiplex PCR, and TCRdb kept only the in-frame ones, dropping some. Altogether millions of clones are present, about 93% being singletons, with the ten largest covering more than 1.5%. The sample comprised naive CD8+ T cells from PBMCs. The origin of the receptors is a man aged 18-30 years in good health. Some clones in this sample may be carry-over from other donors' samples.

This clone was detected only once. CDR3 DNA: TGTGCCAGCTCTGTGGGGGAGAGGAACACTGAAGCTTTCTTT. Translating it yields CASSVGERNTEAFF. V is TRBV28 and J is TRBJ1-1, with TRBD1 as a possible D gene (5 bases). Per the germline V gene, CDR1 is MDHEN and CDR2 is SYDVKM. This CDR3 region has 14 residues. Trimming left V 8 bases short and J 1 base short, with 14 bases between.

The rearrangement links TRBV2 to TRBJ2-7, with 11 nucleotides matching TRBD2. The germline CDR1 and CDR2 sequences are SNHLY and FYNNEI. Trimming cost V 1 base and J 3 bases; bases outside gene matches: 2. This CDR3 has 15 residues. This CDR3 is CASSEETSGNYEQYF. The CDR3 nucleotides are TGTGCCAGCAGTGAAGAGACTAGCGGGAACTACGAGCAGTACTTC.

The V gene is TRBV14, the J gene TRBJ1-2; D ambiguous. This CDR3 is 13 amino acids long. Trimming shortened V by 4 bases and J by 2 bases, and 8 bases separated the two germline ends. The germline V gene has CDR1 SGHDN and CDR2 FVKESK. This CDR3 is CASSPTPNYGYTF. The CDR3, as DNA: TGTGCCAGCAGCCCAACACCCAACTATGGCTACACCTTC.

The chain is built from TRBV5-1 and TRBJ2-3; D unclear. Trimming pared 7 bases from V and 2 bases from J, leaving 11 bases between. Germline V gene sequence: CDR1 SGHRS, CDR2 YFSETQ. The CDR3 runs 13 residues. The chain's CDR3 is CASSSPDTDTQYF. Here the CDR3 DNA reads TGCGCCAGCTCCTCGCCCGACACAGATACGCAGTATTTT.